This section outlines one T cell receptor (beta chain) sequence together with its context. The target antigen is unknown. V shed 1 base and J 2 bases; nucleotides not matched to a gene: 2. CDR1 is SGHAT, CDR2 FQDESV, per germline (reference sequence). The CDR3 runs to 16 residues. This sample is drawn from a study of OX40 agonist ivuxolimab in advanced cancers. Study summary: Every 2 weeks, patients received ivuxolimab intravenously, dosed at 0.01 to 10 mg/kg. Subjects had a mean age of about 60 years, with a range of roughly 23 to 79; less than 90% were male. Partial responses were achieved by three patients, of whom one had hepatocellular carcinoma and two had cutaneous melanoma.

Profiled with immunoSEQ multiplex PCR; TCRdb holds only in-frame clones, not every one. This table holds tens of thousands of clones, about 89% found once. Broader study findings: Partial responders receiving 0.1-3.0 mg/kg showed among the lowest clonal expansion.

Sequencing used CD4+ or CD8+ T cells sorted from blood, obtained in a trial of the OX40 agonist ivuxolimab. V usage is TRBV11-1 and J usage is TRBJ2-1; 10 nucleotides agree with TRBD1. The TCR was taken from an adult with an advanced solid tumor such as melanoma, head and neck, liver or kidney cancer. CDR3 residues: CASSLGDRGPYNEQFF. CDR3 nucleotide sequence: TGTGCCAGCAGCTTAGGGGACAGGGGCCCCTACAATGAGCAGTTCTTC.